This is a list of T cell receptor beta chains from one sample in a study of T-cell memory formation after mild COVID-19. One entry per CDR3 protein, called by TCRdb with MiXCR from the 5' RACE reads. The repertoire consists of roughly 600,000 distinct CDR3 sequences, with under 20% occurring once and the leading ten covering about 12%. Specimen: PBMCs or a T cell subset sorted from them (not recorded which). Receptors originate from an adult woman who had mild COVID-19 (a few samples of this study predate the infection). Cell type and time point are not known. Both conserved end residues are part of each CDR3. Each record gives: clone size, V gene, CDR3 length, J gene, D gene, CDR3 DNA, CDR3 protein. A D gene is named only where the DNA matches it firmly. Clone size is shown for a subset of rows, as once, few, many or a class of expanded clone.

-	TRBV5-1	15	TRBJ2-7	-	TGCGCCAGCAGCTCTATCAGCGGACCCGCCTACGAGCAGTACTTC	CASSSISGPAYEQYF
-	TRBV6-5	16	TRBJ2-5	-	TGTGCCAGCAGTTACTCGAGTGGGAGGCCAGGGGAGACCCAGTACTTC	CASSYSSGRPGETQYF
few	TRBV3-1	17	TRBJ2-3	TRBD2	TGTGCCAGCAGCCCATTTACTAGCGGGAGGTCATCAGATACGCAGTATTTT	CASSPFTSGRSSDTQYF
few	TRBV24-1	15	TRBJ2-6	-	TGTGCCACCAGTGTAACGGGTTCGGGGGCCAACGTCCTGACTTTC	CATSVTGSGANVLTF
-	TRBV3-1	15	TRBJ2-7	-	TGTGCCAGCAGCCAAAACGGACTGATTTCCTACGAGCAGTACTTC	CASSQNGLISYEQYF
few	TRBV7-9	14	TRBJ2-4	-	TGTGCCAGCAGCTTCGTAGGCAGGGGAAACATTCAGTACTTC	CASSFVGRGNIQYF
few	TRBV7-7	15	TRBJ2-3	TRBD2	TGTGCCAGCAGTTCCGGGACTAGCGGGGGAGATACGCAGTATTTT	CASSSGTSGGDTQYF
-	TRBV20-1	15	TRBJ2-1	TRBD2	TGCAGTGCTAGGTCGTCCGGGAGGGCGGGTAATGAGCAGTTCTTC	CSARSSGRAGNEQFF
-	TRBV6-1	12	TRBJ2-7	-	TGTGCCAGCAGCCTCGGACCCGAGAAGCAGTACTTC	CASSLGPEKQYF
few	TRBV7-2	21	TRBJ2-1	-	TGTGCCAGCAGCCGGCCGAAAAAGACAGGCAGGGAACTAGCGCTTACGGATGAGCAGTTCTTC	CASSRPKKTGRELALTDEQFF
-	TRBV11-2	15	TRBJ1-1	-	TGTGCCAGCAGCTTAGTGGCAGGCGAGAACACTGAAGCTTTCTTT	CASSLVAGENTEAFF
few	TRBV19	13	TRBJ1-4	-	TGTGCCAGTAGTATACTCAGGAGTGAAAAACTGTTTTTT	CASSILRSEKLFF
-	TRBV29-1	13	TRBJ2-7	-	TGCAGCGTTACGTCCCCGGACTCCTACGAGCAGTACTTC	CSVTSPDSYEQYF
-	TRBV15	14	TRBJ1-6	-	TGTGCCACCAGGGCACAGAATACATATTCACCCCTCCACTTT	CATRAQNTYSPLHF
-	TRBV10-3	18	TRBJ2-7	-	TGTGCCATCAGTGAGGCAGGGGTGGCGATTATGGGCTCCTACGAGCAGTACTTC	CAISEAGVAIMGSYEQYF
-	TRBV20-1	14	TRBJ1-6	-	TGCAGTGCTAGAGATCAGGGCGGCGATTCACCCCTCCACTTT	CSARDQGGDSPLHF
-	TRBV20-1	16	TRBJ2-1	-	TGCAGTGCTAGAGTCCCCCCGCGACTCAGCATCGATGAGCAGTTCTTC	CSARVPPRLSIDEQFF
-	TRBV6-2/TRBV6-3	14	TRBJ1-1	-	TGTGCCAGCAGTTACGCGCTAGTGAACACTGAAGCTTTCTTT	CASSYALVNTEAFF
few	TRBV12-3/TRBV12-4	13	TRBJ2-7	-	TGTGCCAGCGGAATCCCCCCCCAACACGAGCAGTACTTC	CASGIPPQHEQYF
-	TRBV5-1	14	TRBJ2-3	TRBD2	TGCGCCAGCTGTCTAGCGGAAAGCACAGATACGCAGTATTTT	CASCLAESTDTQYF
many	TRBV5-1	14	TRBJ2-1	-	TGCGCCAGCAGCTTGGGGGGAACAGACAATGAGCAGTTCTTC	CASSLGGTDNEQFF
few	TRBV7-2	18	TRBJ2-2	TRBD2	TGTGCCAGCAGCCCGCCTGGACTAGCGGGGGGGTTAACCGGGGAGCTGTTTTTT	CASSPPGLAGGLTGELFF
many	TRBV4-1	14	TRBJ1-1	-	TGCGCCAGCAGGCTAACACAGGGAAACACTGAAGCTTTCTTT	CASRLTQGNTEAFF
few	TRBV3-1	13	TRBJ1-4	TRBD1	TGTGCCAGCAGCGCTCGACAGGGGGCAAAACTGTTTTTT	CASSARQGAKLFF
-	TRBV12-3/TRBV12-4	14	TRBJ1-1	-	TGTGCCAGCAGTTTGGCAGGGGAGTACACTGAAGCTTTCTTT	CASSLAGEYTEAFF
-	TRBV12-3/TRBV12-4	15	TRBJ2-1	-	TGTGCCAGCAGTGAGCTAGTCGCTCATTACAATGAGCAGTTCTTC	CASSELVAHYNEQFF
few	TRBV7-2	15	TRBJ2-2	TRBD2	TGTGCCAGCAGCCAAGGACTAGCGAACACCGGGGAGCTGTTTTTT	CASSQGLANTGELFF
few	TRBV6-5	16	TRBJ2-3	-	TGTGCCAGCAGTTACTCGAGCAGGGGCGGGGTAGATACGCAGTATTTT	CASSYSSRGGVDTQYF
-	TRBV11-2	18	TRBJ2-7	TRBD1	TGTGCCAGCAGCTCCAGTCCCGGGACAGGGGTGTTCTCCTACGAGCAGTACTTC	CASSSSPGTGVFSYEQYF
few	TRBV4-2	13	TRBJ1-5	-	TGTGCCAGCAGCCAAGAAGTCGGTCAGCCCCAGCATTTT	CASSQEVGQPQHF
-	TRBV19	14	TRBJ1-2	-	TGTGCCAGTAGTATATCGGCACCCAACTATGGCTACACCTTC	CASSISAPNYGYTF
few	TRBV6-1	15	TRBJ2-3	-	TGTGCCAGCAGTGAAGCGGGACGGAGTGGAGATACGCAGTATTTT	CASSEAGRSGDTQYF
few	TRBV29-1	11	TRBJ2-1	-	TGCAGCGCAACAGGGTACAATGAGCAGTTCTTC	CSATGYNEQFF
many	TRBV15	16	TRBJ1-1	TRBD1	TGTGCCACCAGCAGAGATATGACAGGGAGTCGGACTGAAGCTTTCTTT	CATSRDMTGSRTEAFF
many	TRBV7-6	15	TRBJ1-5	-	TGTGCCAGCAGCTTAGGTACCGATAGCAATCAGCCCCAGCATTTT	CASSLGTDSNQPQHF
few	TRBV12-3/TRBV12-4	18	TRBJ2-2	TRBD2	TGTGCCAGCAGTCCCCCGACCATAGCGGGGGGGTACACCGGGGAGCTGTTTTTT	CASSPPTIAGGYTGELFF
-	TRBV24-1	13	TRBJ2-2	-	TGTGCCACCAGTGCCCTACCTCCCGGGGAGCTGTTTTTT	CATSALPPGELFF
few	TRBV7-2	15	TRBJ1-2	TRBD1	TGTGCCAGCAGCCATGGGACAGGGGTCCAATATGGCTACACCTTC	CASSHGTGVQYGYTF
-	TRBV9	13	TRBJ2-7	-	TGTGCCAGCAGCGTAGCTGAACACTACGAGCAGTACTTC	CASSVAEHYEQYF
-	TRBV7-2	15	TRBJ2-5	-	TGTGCCAGCAGCCCCCGACACAGGGCTCGAGAGACCCAGTACTTC	CASSPRHRARETQYF
-	TRBV11-2	13	TRBJ1-5	-	TGTGCCAGCAGCTTAAATATAGATCAGCCCCAGCATTTT	CASSLNIDQPQHF
-	TRBV10-3	16	TRBJ1-2	-	TGTGCCATCAGTGAAGGGGAAGAGGGACGGAACTATGGCTACACCTTC	CAISEGEEGRNYGYTF
few	TRBV11-2	14	TRBJ2-7	-	TGTGCCAGCTCTATGGCGGGACAACTACTCGAGCAGTACTTC	CASSMAGQLLEQYF
-	TRBV12-3/TRBV12-4	12	TRBJ2-3	-	TGTGCCAGCAGTTTAGGAGGGACGACGCAGTATTTT	CASSLGGTTQYF
-	TRBV18	15	TRBJ1-1	-	TGTGCCAGCTCACGGAGTATAATCCCGAGCACTGAAGCTTTCTTT	CASSRSIIPSTEAFF
many	TRBV5-1	16	TRBJ2-1	TRBD2	TGCGCCAGCAGCCTGACTAGCGCCCTAACCTACAATGAGCAGTTCTTC	CASSLTSALTYNEQFF